Listed below are T cell receptor beta chains from one sample, sequenced in a study of beta chain features in type 1 diabetes. Assay: immunoSEQ multiplex PCR; the TCRdb copy retains only in-frame clones and omits some. Here the sample spans roughly 370,000 clones, approximately 14% being singletons. Sequencing used naive CD4+ T cells from blood. These receptors originate from a man aged 25 to 40 in good health. The CDR3 runs from the conserved cysteine through the conserved F or W. D genes are given only for firm matches. Some rows mark clone size as missing; the rest say once, few, many or name a class of expanded clone.

CDR3 protein,CDR3 DNA,V gene,clone size,D gene,J gene,CDR3 length
CASSRLLGTSGEQFF,TGTGCCAGCAGCCGGCTTCTAGGGACTAGCGGTGAGCAGTTCTTC,TRBV9,few,TRBD2,TRBJ2-1,15
CASSIIAPNNEQFF,TGTGCCAGTAGTATAATCGCGCCGAACAATGAGCAGTTCTTC,TRBV19,.,.,TRBJ2-1,14
CASRNSTNYGYTF,TGTGCCAGCAGGAACAGCACTAACTATGGCTACACCTTC,TRBV6-5,.,.,TRBJ1-2,13
CSVLQADTQYF,TGCAGCGTGTTACAGGCAGATACGCAGTATTTT,TRBV29-1,few,.,TRBJ2-3,11
CASSSTGNPLYF,TGTGCCAGCAGCTCCACAGGGAATCCGCTGTACTTC,TRBV7-8,.,.,TRBJ2-5,12
CASSLSGGRLETQYF,TGTGCCAGCAGCTTATCCGGGGGGCGCTTAGAGACCCAGTACTTC,TRBV13,.,.,TRBJ2-5,15
CASSAAVNTEAFF,TGTGCCAGCAGCGCCGCTGTGAACACTGAAGCTTTCTTT,TRBV9,few,.,TRBJ1-1,13
CASSKSGGTTYEQYF,TGTGCCAGCAGCAAAAGCGGGGGGACTACCTACGAGCAGTACTTC,TRBV13,few,TRBD2,TRBJ2-7,15
CASSEFRGSAGGYNEQFF,TGTGCCAGCAGTGAATTTAGGGGGTCCGCGGGAGGGTACAATGAGCAGTTCTTC,TRBV25-1,few,TRBD2,TRBJ2-1,18
CASSLKGPGLAEAFF,TGCGCCAGCAGCTTGAAAGGGCCAGGATTGGCTGAAGCTTTCTTT,TRBV5-1,.,.,TRBJ1-1,15
CSVVDRNYGYTF,TGCAGCGTTGTTGACCGAAACTATGGCTACACCTTC,TRBV29-1,many,.,TRBJ1-2,12
CASSLMDRRYEQFF,TGCGCCAGCAGCCTGATGGACAGGCGATATGAGCAGTTCTTC,TRBV5-1,few,TRBD1,TRBJ2-1,14
CASSSQPLQNNEQFF,TGCGCCAGCAGCTCCCAACCCCTCCAAAACAATGAGCAGTTCTTC,TRBV5-1,.,.,TRBJ2-1,15
CASNLGGSETQYF,TGTGCCAGCAACTTGGGGGGGAGTGAGACCCAGTACTTC,TRBV5-6,.,TRBD2,TRBJ2-5,13
CASSPSGVGYGYTF,TGTGCCAGCAGCCCATCAGGGGTGGGCTATGGCTACACCTTC,TRBV5-4,.,.,TRBJ1-2,14
CASSLGPGGLNTGELFF,TGTGCCAGCAGCTTAGGTCCCGGGGGCTTGAACACCGGGGAGCTGTTTTTT,TRBV7-2,few,.,TRBJ2-2,17
CASRSQDSYEQYF,TGTGCCAGCAGATCACAGGACTCCTACGAGCAGTACTTC,TRBV25-1,.,.,TRBJ2-7,13
CSARGVSEFF,TGCAGTGCTAGAGGGGTGTCGGAGTTCTTC,TRBV20-1,.,.,TRBJ2-1,10
CASSLGVRARGNEQFF,TGTGCCAGCAGCTTGGGAGTTAGGGCAAGAGGCAATGAGCAGTTCTTC,TRBV5-4,.,.,TRBJ2-1,16
CSARGPQYF,TGCAGTGCCCGCGGGCCGCAGTATTTT,TRBV20-1,.,.,TRBJ2-3,9
CASSFGPEGETQYF,TGCGCCAGCAGCTTCGGACCCGAGGGGGAGACCCAGTACTTC,TRBV5-1,.,.,TRBJ2-5,14
CASSLTGNEKLFF,TGTGCCAGCAGCCTGACTGGTAATGAAAAACTGTTTTTT,TRBV7-9,.,.,TRBJ1-4,13
CASSSARRTNEKLFF,TGTGCCAGCAGCTCCGCCCGGCGTACTAATGAAAAACTGTTTTTT,TRBV7-9,.,.,TRBJ1-4,15
CASSLDGSSYEQYF,TGCGCCAGCAGCTTGGACGGGAGCTCCTACGAGCAGTACTTC,TRBV5-1,.,.,TRBJ2-7,14
CASTPLGTATDTQYF,TGTGCCAGCACCCCCCTCGGGACTGCCACAGATACGCAGTATTTT,TRBV7-2,few,.,TRBJ2-3,15
CASSLTLGRERGTGELFF,TGTGCCAGCAGCCTGACCCTAGGACGGGAGCGAGGCACCGGGGAGCTGTTTTTT,TRBV7-9,.,.,TRBJ2-2,18
CSVGAPIGGTEAFF,TGCAGCGTTGGGGCTCCAATCGGGGGAACTGAAGCTTTCTTT,TRBV29-1,.,.,TRBJ1-1,14
CASSLATGQASEKLFF,TGTGCCAGCAGCTTAGCCACGGGACAGGCAAGTGAAAAACTGTTTTTT,TRBV7-9,.,TRBD1,TRBJ1-4,16
CASSQDTGWYNTGELFF,TGTGCCAGCAGCCAAGACACAGGGTGGTATAACACCGGGGAGCTGTTTTTT,TRBV14,.,.,TRBJ2-2,17
CASSVGDIKYQETQYF,TGTGCCAGCAGCGTAGGGGACATTAAGTACCAAGAGACCCAGTACTTC,TRBV9,.,.,TRBJ2-5,16
CAISGRAGQGAADTQYF,TGTGCCATCAGTGGACGAGCGGGACAGGGGGCCGCAGATACGCAGTATTTT,TRBV10-3,.,TRBD1,TRBJ2-3,17
CASALRENTEAFF,TGTGCCAGCGCTCTCAGGGAGAACACTGAAGCTTTCTTT,TRBV7-9,.,.,TRBJ1-1,13
CSVVENTEAFF,TGCAGCGTTGTTGAAAACACTGAAGCTTTCTTT,TRBV29-1,.,.,TRBJ1-1,11
CASRAGNEQFF,TGTGCCAGCAGGGCAGGGAATGAGCAGTTCTTC,TRBV6-5,few,.,TRBJ2-1,11
CASTPERTGLEKLFF,TGTGCCAGCACCCCGGAGCGGACAGGGCTTGAAAAACTGTTTTTT,TRBV7-8,few,TRBD1,TRBJ1-4,15
CASSETTARYQPQHF,TGTGCCAGCAGTGAAACGACGGCCCGTTATCAGCCCCAGCATTTT,TRBV2,few,.,TRBJ1-5,15
CASGGTGGPYEQYF,TGCGCCAGCGGAGGGACGGGTGGTCCCTACGAGCAGTACTTC,TRBV23-1,few,.,TRBJ2-7,14
CASSYKDQPQHF,TGTGCCAGCAGTTACAAGGATCAGCCCCAGCATTTT,TRBV6-6,few,.,TRBJ1-5,12
CASTPLRGWWTQYF,TGTGCCAGCACCCCACTCAGGGGGTGGTGGACCCAGTACTTC,TRBV7-8,few,TRBD1,TRBJ2-5,14
CAWSVVLSGYTF,TGTGCCTGGAGTGTGGTCCTGAGTGGCTACACCTTC,TRBV30,.,.,TRBJ1-2,12
CASSVEAGRNNEQFF,TGTGCCAGCAGCGTAGAGGCGGGGAGAAACAATGAGCAGTTCTTC,TRBV9,many,.,TRBJ2-1,15
CAISELRLSYEQYF,TGTGCCATCAGTGAGTTAAGGTTGTCCTACGAGCAGTACTTC,TRBV10-3,.,.,TRBJ2-7,14
CASSPGPRRNIQYF,TGTGCCAGCAGCCCGGGACCCCGCAGGAACATTCAGTACTTC,TRBV13,many,.,TRBJ2-4,14
CAISGGDEQFF,TGTGCCATCAGTGGAGGGGATGAGCAGTTCTTC,TRBV10-3,.,.,TRBJ2-1,11
CAISDQGTPGTDTQYF,TGTGCCATCAGTGATCAGGGGACCCCGGGGACAGATACGCAGTATTTT,TRBV10-3,.,.,TRBJ2-3,16
CASSPSGGEPETQYF,TGTGCCAGCAGCCCTAGTGGGGGGGAGCCAGAGACCCAGTACTTC,TRBV7-2,few,TRBD2,TRBJ2-5,15
CASSLDLNTEAFF,TGTGCCAGCAGCTTAGATTTGAACACTGAAGCTTTCTTT,TRBV11-2,.,.,TRBJ1-1,13
CASSVWGDTEAFF,TGTGCCAGCAGTGTGTGGGGGGACACTGAAGCTTTCTTT,TRBV6-4,few,.,TRBJ1-1,13
CAWSKDTQNYNEQFF,TGTGCCTGGAGTAAAGACACGCAGAATTACAATGAGCAGTTCTTC,TRBV30,few,.,TRBJ2-1,15
CASSNDNTDTQYF,TGCGCCAGCAGCAATGATAACACAGATACGCAGTATTTT,TRBV5-1,few,.,TRBJ2-3,13
CASSLGTVNTEAFF,TGTGCCAGCAGCTTAGGGACGGTGAACACTGAAGCTTTCTTT,TRBV7-9,few,.,TRBJ1-1,14
CASSLVVTDTGELFF,TGTGCCAGCAGCTTAGTGGTTACCGACACCGGGGAGCTGTTTTTT,TRBV7-8,.,.,TRBJ2-2,15
CASSKRGRDNEQFF,TGTGCCAGCTCAAAGCGGGGGAGAGACAATGAGCAGTTCTTC,TRBV9,.,TRBD2,TRBJ2-1,14
CASDLGVANNEQFF,TGTGCCAGCGACTTGGGGGTGGCCAACAATGAGCAGTTCTTC,TRBV6-6,few,.,TRBJ2-1,14
CASGGREETQYF,TGTGCCAGCGGAGGGAGGGAAGAGACCCAGTACTTC,TRBV11-2,.,TRBD2,TRBJ2-5,12
CASRTVIGDRTDTQYF,TGCGCCAGCAGGACCGTCATCGGGGATAGGACAGATACGCAGTATTTT,TRBV23-1,.,.,TRBJ2-3,16
CASSEGTDTQYF,TGTGCCAGCAGTGAAGGGACAGATACGCAGTATTTT,TRBV2,.,.,TRBJ2-3,12
CASSRQKPNEQFF,TGTGCCAGCAGCCGACAGAAGCCGAATGAGCAGTTCTTC,TRBV6-5,few,.,TRBJ2-1,13
CASSLAGTSGQETQYF,TGTGCCAGCAGCTTAGCCGGGACTAGCGGCCAAGAGACCCAGTACTTC,TRBV7-8,.,TRBD2,TRBJ2-5,16